This T cell receptor (beta chain) was recorded in a study of OX40 agonist ivuxolimab in advanced cancers. About the research overall: Antecedent anti-PD-1, anti-PD-L1 or anti-CTLA-4 therapy was permissible, with about 39% having received some.

Unmatched junction bases numbered 5, after V lost 0 bases and J lost 12 bases. This CDR3 comprises 15 residues. CDR1 and CDR2 (germline): MNHEY, SMNVEV (reference sequence). Sequencing was performed with immunoSEQ multiplex PCR; in TCRdb, only in-frame clones are kept and a portion is missing. The sample holds over 75,000 clones, 94% seen once. The sample was CD4+ or CD8+ T cells sorted from blood, taken in a trial of the OX40 agonist ivuxolimab. V and J are TRBV27 and TRBJ2-1, with 13 bases aligning to TRBD2. This TCR derives from an adult with an advanced solid tumor such as melanoma, head and neck, liver or kidney cancer. Written as DNA, the CDR3 is TGTGCCAGCAGTTTATCGCGACTAGCGGGAGGCTGGCAGTTCTTC. This encodes CASSLSRLAGGWQFF.